This T cell receptor (beta chain) was sequenced during a study of shared T cell receptors in the human thymus. Sequenced by immunoSEQ multiplex PCR; TCRdb stores in-frame clones only, minus some. The repertoire holds hundreds of thousands of clones, approximately 89% seen once, with roughly 0.0089% in the top ten. Trimming took 2 bases from V and 3 from J, leaving 6 bases between them. Germline-derived CDR1 and CDR2 are GTSNPN and SVGIG (reference sequence). The CDR3 contains 12 residues. Separately, the same data were catalogued under a study of human thymus T cells. That investigation notes: Infants served as donors; they were healthy and Finnish and were having corrective surgery for congenital heart defects. What appeared biased in thymic and blood repertoires was the usage of V and J genes.

Sequencing was performed on thymocytes. The clonotype originates from a boy under three years old with a congenital heart defect. The genes are TRBV30 and TRBJ2-3, with D hard to call. For the CDR3, the DNA is TGTGCCTGGAGTACCAGAACAGATACGCAGTATTTT. It codes for CAWSTRTDTQYF.